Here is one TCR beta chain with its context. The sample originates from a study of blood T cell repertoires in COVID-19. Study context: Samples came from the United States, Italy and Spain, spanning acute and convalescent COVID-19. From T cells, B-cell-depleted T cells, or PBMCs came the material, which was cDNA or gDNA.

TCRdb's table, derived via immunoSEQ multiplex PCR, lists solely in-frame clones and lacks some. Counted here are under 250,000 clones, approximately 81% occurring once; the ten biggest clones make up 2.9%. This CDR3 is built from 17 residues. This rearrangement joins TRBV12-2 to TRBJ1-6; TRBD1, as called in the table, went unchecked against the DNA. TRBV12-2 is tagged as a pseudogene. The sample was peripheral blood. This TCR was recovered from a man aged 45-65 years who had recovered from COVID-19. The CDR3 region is CASRLRKVAGRNSPLHF. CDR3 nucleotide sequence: TGTGCAAGTCGCTTAAGGAAGGTGGCAGGCCGGAATTCACCCCTCCACTTT.